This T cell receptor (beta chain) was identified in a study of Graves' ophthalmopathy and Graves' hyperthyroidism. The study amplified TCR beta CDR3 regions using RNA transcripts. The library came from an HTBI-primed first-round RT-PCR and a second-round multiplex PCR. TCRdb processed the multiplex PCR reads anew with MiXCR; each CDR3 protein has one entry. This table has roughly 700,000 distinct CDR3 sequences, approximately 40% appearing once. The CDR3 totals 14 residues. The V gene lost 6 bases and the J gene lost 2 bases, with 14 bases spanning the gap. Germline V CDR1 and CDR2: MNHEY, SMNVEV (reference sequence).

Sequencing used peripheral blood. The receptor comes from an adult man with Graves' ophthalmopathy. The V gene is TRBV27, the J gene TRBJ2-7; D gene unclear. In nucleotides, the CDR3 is TGTGCCAGCAGCCTAAGAGGAGAACCCTACGAGCAGTACTTC. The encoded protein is CASSLRGEPYEQYF.